This T cell receptor (beta chain) was profiled in a study of T cell responses to AZD1222 COVID-19 vaccine. Germline CDR1 and CDR2: SGHTA and FQGTGA. CDR3 length: 16 amino acids. Trimming took 5 bases from V and 4 from J, leaving 20 bases between them. This table comes from immunoSEQ multiplex PCR, and its TCRdb copy is limited to in-frame clones, with some not included. The table includes 110,000 or so clones, over 75% detected once. About this clone itself: Its antigen is currently unknown.

General study points: As reported, nearly half of all spike-specific TCRs target variant regions that are unmutated.

Sequences were derived from peripheral blood, sampled on day 0 of AZD1222 vaccination. The clonotype comes from an adult in good health. V and J are TRBV7-3 and TRBJ2-5, with D hard to call. Here the CDR3 DNA reads TGTGCCAGCAGCCAACGCGGTAGCTGGCTGGGAGAGACCCAGTACTTC. This translates into CASSQRGSWLGETQYF.